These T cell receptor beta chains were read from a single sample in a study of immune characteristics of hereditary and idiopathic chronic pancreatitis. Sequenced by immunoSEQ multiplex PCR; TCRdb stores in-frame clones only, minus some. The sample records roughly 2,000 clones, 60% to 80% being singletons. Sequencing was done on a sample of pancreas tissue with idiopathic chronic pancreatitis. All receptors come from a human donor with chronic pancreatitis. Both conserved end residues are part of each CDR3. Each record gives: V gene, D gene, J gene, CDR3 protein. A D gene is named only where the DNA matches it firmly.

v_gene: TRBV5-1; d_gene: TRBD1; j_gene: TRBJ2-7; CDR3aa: CASSLYDRDYEQYF
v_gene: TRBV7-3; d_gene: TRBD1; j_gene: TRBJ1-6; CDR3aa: CASSLTGDNSPLHF
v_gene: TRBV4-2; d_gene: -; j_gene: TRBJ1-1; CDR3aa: CASRTDSTEAFF
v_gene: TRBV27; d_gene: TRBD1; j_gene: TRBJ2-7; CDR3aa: CASGHRGNYEQYF
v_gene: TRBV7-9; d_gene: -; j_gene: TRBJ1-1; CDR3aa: CAIAALPNNPEAFF
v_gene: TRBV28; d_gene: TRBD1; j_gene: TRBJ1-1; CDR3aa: CASSHDTGQGLNTEAFF
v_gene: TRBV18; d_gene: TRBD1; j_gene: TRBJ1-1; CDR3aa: CASSLRQGYAEAFF
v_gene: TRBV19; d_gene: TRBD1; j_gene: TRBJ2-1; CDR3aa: CASAATRDRGSGEQFF
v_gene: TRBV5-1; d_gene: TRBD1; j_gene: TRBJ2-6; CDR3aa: CASSNSPGTGFMSGANVLTF
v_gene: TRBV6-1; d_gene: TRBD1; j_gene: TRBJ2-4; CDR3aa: CASSDAGQGRTKNIQYF
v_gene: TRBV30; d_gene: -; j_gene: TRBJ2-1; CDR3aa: CAYSSGLLYNEQFF
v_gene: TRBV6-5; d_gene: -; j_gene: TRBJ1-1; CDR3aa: CASNYMTEAFF
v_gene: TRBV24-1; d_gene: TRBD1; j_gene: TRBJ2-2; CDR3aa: CATSDSGTEPTGELFF
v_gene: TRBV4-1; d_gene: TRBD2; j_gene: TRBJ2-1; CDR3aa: CASSRPSSGREQFF
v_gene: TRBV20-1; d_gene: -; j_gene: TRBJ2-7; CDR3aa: CSARHRYEQYF
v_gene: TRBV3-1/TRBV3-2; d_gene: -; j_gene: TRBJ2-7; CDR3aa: CASSQDSSGHEQYF
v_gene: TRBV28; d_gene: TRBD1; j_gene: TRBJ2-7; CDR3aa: CASSLPGQGSHEQYF
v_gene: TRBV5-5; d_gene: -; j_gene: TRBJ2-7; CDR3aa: CASSLRQSYEQYF
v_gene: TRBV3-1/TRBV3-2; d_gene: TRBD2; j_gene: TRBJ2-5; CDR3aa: CASSRAGGEETQYF
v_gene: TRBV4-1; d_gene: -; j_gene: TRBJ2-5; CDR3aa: CASSPNKETQYF
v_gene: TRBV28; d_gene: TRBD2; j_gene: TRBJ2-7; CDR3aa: CASSFSLAGEEYEQYF
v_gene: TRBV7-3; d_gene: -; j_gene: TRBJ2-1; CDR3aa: CASSEFRREVPGGEQFF
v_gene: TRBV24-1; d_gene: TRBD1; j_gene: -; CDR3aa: CATSEPTGTGTYEQYF
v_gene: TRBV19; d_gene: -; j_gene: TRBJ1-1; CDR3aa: CASSIGDIEAFF
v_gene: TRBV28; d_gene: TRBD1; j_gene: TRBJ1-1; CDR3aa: CASSPRGGTEAFF
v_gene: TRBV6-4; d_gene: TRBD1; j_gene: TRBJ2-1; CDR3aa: CASSDFLTGDYNEQFF
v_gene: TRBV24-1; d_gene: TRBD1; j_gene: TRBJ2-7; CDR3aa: CATSEPTGTGTYEQYF
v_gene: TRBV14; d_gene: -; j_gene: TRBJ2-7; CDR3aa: CASSHATAELYEQYF
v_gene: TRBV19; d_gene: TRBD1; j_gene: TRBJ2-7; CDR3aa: CASSLRDRQNYEQYF
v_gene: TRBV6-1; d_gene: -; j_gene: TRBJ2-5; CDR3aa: CASSEAGGPRETQYF
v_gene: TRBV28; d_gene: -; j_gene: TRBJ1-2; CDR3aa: CASSIPDSYYGYTF
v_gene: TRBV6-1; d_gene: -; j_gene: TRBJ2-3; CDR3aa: CASNQPGFTDTQYF
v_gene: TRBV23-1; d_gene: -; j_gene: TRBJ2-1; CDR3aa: CASSQRGSATKAFYNEQFF
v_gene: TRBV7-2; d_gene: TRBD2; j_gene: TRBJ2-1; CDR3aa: CASSLVGSGMGSYNEQFF
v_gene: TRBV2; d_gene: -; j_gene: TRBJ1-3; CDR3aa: CASSEWLRSSGNTIYF
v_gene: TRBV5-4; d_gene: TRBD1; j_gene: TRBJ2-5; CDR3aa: CASSTRQGRQETQYF
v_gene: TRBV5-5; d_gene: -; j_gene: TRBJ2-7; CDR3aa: CASSWIPDSYEQYF
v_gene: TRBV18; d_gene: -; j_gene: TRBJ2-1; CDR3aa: CASSPDTRGGEQFF
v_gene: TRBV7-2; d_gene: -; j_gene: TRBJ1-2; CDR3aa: CASSLNRVRYGYTF
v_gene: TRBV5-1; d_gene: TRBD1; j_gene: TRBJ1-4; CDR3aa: CASSLTGASPSEKLFF
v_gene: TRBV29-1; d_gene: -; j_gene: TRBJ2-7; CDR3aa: CSVEGLTEGEQYF
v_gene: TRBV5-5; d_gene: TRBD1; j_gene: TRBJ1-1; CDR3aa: CASSPGGRGEAFF
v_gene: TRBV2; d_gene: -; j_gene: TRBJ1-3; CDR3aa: CASSERGNTIYF
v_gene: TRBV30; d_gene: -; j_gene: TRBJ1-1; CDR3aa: CAWSEGYNTEAFF
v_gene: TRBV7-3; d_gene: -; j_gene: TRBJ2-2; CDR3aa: CASSPGGSTGELFF
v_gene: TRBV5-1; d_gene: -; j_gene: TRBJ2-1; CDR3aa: CASSPAVGVNNEQFF
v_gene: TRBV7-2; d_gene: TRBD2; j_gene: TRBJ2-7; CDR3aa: CASSLLAGVKEQYF
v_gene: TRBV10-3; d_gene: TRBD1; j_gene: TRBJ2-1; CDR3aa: CAISGDRVYNEQFF
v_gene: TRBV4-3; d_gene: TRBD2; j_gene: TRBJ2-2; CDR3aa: CASSQDPSGGAGELFF
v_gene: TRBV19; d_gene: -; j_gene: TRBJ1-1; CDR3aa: CASSPGSGRMNTEAFF
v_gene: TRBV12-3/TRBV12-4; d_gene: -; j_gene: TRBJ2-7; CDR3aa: CASSPRGLYEQYF
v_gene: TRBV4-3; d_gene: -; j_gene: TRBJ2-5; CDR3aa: CASSSRGETQYF
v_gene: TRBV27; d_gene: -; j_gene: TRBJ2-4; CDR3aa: CASSTSRAAKNIQYF
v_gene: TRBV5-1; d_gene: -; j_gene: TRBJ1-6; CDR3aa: CASSLTRTVDSPLHF
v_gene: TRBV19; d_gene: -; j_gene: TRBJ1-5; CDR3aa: CASSTDSTTPQHF
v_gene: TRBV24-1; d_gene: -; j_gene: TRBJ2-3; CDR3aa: CATSDFSGANTDTQYF
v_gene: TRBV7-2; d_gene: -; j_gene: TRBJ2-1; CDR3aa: CASSHDTGRHNEQFF
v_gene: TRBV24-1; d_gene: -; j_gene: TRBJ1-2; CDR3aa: CATSDGRGGYGYTF
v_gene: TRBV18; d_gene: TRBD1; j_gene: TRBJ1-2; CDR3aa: CASSPGQGLYGYTF